This TCR beta chain stems from a study of shared clonotypes between healthy human individuals (dated by TCRdb to the early 2020s). Background on the whole study: A few men and a couple of women, aged 18 to 49 years, made up the cohort. Between about 0.85 and 10 billion PBMCs per donor were obtained by leukapheresis. To increase sequencing depth and limit assay-specific biases, different laboratories used diverse techniques to prepare libraries and sequence TCR repertoires. For each donor, CD4 naive and CD4 memory were each given three plates, CD8 naive was given two plates, and CD8 memory was given one plate. Blood TCR repertoires of five healthy adults were deeply sequenced to estimate repertoire size and the extent of clonotype sharing between individuals. Here is what the overall study found, with its caveats: Higher generation probabilities were observed for clonotypes shared by all four sorted-subset donors than for non-shared clonotypes. Based on pairwise subsampling, the degree of clonotype sharing among donors was expected to be affected by sequencing depth. Because the study included only a small number of donors, the genetic and exposure-history diversity represented was limited. Estimated clonotype richness was generally larger for naive than for memory subsets. Only blood was sampled, and tissue TCR repertoires likely differ from those in blood. Sharing across a few donors was observed for about 5% of naive CD4, 3.5% of naive CD8, 2% to 2.5% of memory CD4, and about 0.39% of memory CD8 clonotypes. Rarefaction of sorted-subset datasets indicated incomplete sequencing despite the large sequencing depth.

The donors were healthy, HIV-negative adults who had no recently reported acute infections or vaccinations. Every donor was a Caucasian adult residing in Nashville, Tennessee, USA. CD4+ T cells were enriched by magnetic negative selection, after which naive cells were positively selected on CD45RA and the negative fraction was taken as the memory subset. Blood was collected by leukapheresis, and PBMCs were isolated by Ficoll-Histopaque density gradient centrifugation and then cryopreserved in liquid nitrogen vapor phase. Analytical flow cytometry was used to check the purity and quantity of each magnetically sorted T cell population. Genomic DNA was isolated from every sorted fraction and measured by UV absorbance on a Nanodrop 2000c. TCR CDR3 regions were amplified from genomic DNA by multiplex PCR using the deep immunoSEQ assay. Genomic DNA extracted from each cell subset was distributed evenly over all wells of several immunoSEQ 96-well plates, and each plate served as one replicate. Each replicate PCR for sorted subsets received around 210 ng genomic DNA, equal to roughly 33,000 T cell genomes. The purified libraries were quantified using a Qubit 3.0 fluorometer, sized with a Bioanalyzer 2100, and then quantified again using the KAPA Library Quantification kit. A separate single-read 150-cycle Illumina NextSeq 550 flow cell was used to sequence each immunoSEQ 96-well plate. The study's processing was this. Because the immunoSEQ output included only junctional sequences and no quality scores, the filtering could not be the same as the filtering used for full-length reads. Sequences were annotated with PyIR, a Python wrapper for IgBLAST v1.9, and V/J genes and CDR3 were assigned using IMGT germline references. Reads were removed for weak V/J assignments (E-value above 1e-6), missing CDR3, stop codons, out-of-frame junctions, or ambiguous translated residues. V3J clonotypes were defined by identical inferred V gene, J gene, and CDR3 amino acid sequence. Percentage overlap between repertoires was computed as shared unique clonotypes divided by the size of the smaller repertoire. RTK rarefaction, the Chao1 estimator, and Recon v2.1 estimates of unobserved clonotypes were used to assess repertoire richness. OLGA was used to compute generation probabilities for all TCRbeta clonotypes that the gDNA method yielded from a handful of donors. TCRdb limited this immuneACCESS table to in-frame rearrangements with V and J called. A share of clones is missing; checked studies link under half to unresolved V genes, and the rest is unexplained. V and J calls and clone size are copied from that table; D and trimming were computed from the DNA. This sample lists some 1 million clones; 65% to 75% were detected once. The ten largest clones add up to approximately 1.5% of the sample.

V and J are truncated by 4 bases and 6 bases respectively, leaving an intervening sequence of 13 bases. CDR1 is given as SGHNT and CDR2 as YYREEE, both from the germline V gene (reference sequence). Its CDR3 holds 13 amino acids, cysteine through phenylalanine. Of all the DNA, just the CDR3 is kept, 39 bases in frame from base 1. About this clone itself: The antigen it binds to is not known. There are no base qualities to consult, and no much larger clone falls within one base.

Material: memory CD4+ T cells sorted from blood. Read against the paper, the sample's cell subset or site label means: CD45RA-negative fraction. The TCR sequence derives from a man aged 18 to 30 in good health. The sequence links TRBV5-4 to TRBJ1-1, and possibly TRBD1, on 6 matching bases. The sequenced DNA is TGTGCCAGCAGCCGAGCAGGGGCCGCTGAAGCTTTCTTT. The translation is CASSRAGAAEAFF.